A selection of T cell receptor beta chains follows, all from one sample in a study of blood T cell repertoires in COVID-19. The assay was immunoSEQ multiplex PCR, and TCRdb's table has in-frame clones only and misses some. The sample includes nearly 400,000 clones, around nine tenths of them seen just once. Sequenced material: PBMCs or T cells enriched from blood (not recorded which). The receptors originated from a woman aged 30 to 39 who had recovered from COVID-19. Both conserved end residues are trimmed from each CDR3. The order of the fields is clone size, V gene, D gene, CDR3 protein. D genes are given only for firm matches. The size entry is marked missing in some rows and otherwise reads once, few, many or a size class.

>NA|TRBV27|TRBD1
ASSPRTGKHTEAF
>once|TRBV3-1/TRBV3-2|NA
ASSQALSYEQY
>once|TRBV6-4|NA
ATRRGSTDTQY
>NA|TRBV19|TRBD1
ATRQGTGWSEQF
>few|TRBV7-9|NA
ASSLVQKNTEAF
>NA|TRBV14|NA
ASSRLEDTPYGVDYGYT
>NA|TRBV5-6|TRBD1
ASSFLGQGDYEQY
>NA|TRBV29-1|NA
STREEANYGYT
>NA|TRBV7-9|TRBD1
ASSLGQGVREQY
>NA|TRBV6-6|TRBD1
ASTATGGSYGYT
>NA|TRBV5-1|TRBD1
ASRDRTGGNSPLH
>NA|TRBV5-6|NA
ASSLEGVNYGYT
>NA|TRBV11-2|TRBD1
ASTTPGQPYEQY
>NA|TRBV10-3|TRBD2
AISGGLAGDYEQY